These 4 T cell receptor beta chains came from one sample sequenced in a study of shared clonotypes between healthy human individuals. Libraries were prepared by immunoSEQ multiplex PCR; TCRdb keeps only in-frame clonotypes and omits some of them. The sample has 550,000 to 850,000 clones, around 67% seen once. Input material: memory CD4+ T cells sorted from blood. The subset denotes: CD45RA-negative fraction. Every receptor here comes from a woman aged 25 to 39 in good health.

The rearrangement links TRBV28 to TRBJ1-1; D is uncertain. The CDR3 has 13 amino acids. V lost 10 bases and J 0 bases, leaving 12 bases between the germline ends. Germline lookup yields CDR1 MDHEN and CDR2 SYDVKM. CDR3 nucleotides: TGTGCCACCCTACTCGGGATGAACACTGAAGCTTTCTTT. This codes for CATLLGMNTEAFF.

The V and J genes are TRBV6-5 and TRBJ1-1; the D gene is possibly TRBD1 (6 bases). This CDR3 spans 13 amino acids. The V end was cut by 6 bases, the J end by 3 bases, with 11 bases between. The germline CDR1 and CDR2 sequences are MNHEY and SVGAGI. The CDR3 DNA is TGTGCCAGCAGCCGGGACACTTACACTGAAGCTTTCTTT. It specifies CASSRDTYTEAFF.

The V and J genes are TRBV29-1 and TRBJ2-3; the match to TRBD2 covers 16 bases. Germline-derived CDR1 and CDR2 are SQVTM and ANQGSEA. This CDR3 comprises 18 residues. The ends lost 3 bases at V and 5 bases at J; junction bases unmatched: 11. CDR3 sequence: CSVEGTSGRAGKIDTQYF. CDR3 nucleotide sequence: TGCAGCGTTGAGGGGACTAGCGGGAGGGCCGGTAAAATAGATACGCAGTATTTT.

Regarding this clone: In the same sample, other DNA sequences code for this CDR3. The chain is built from TRBV7-9 and TRBJ1-3, with D possibly being TRBD1 (5 bases). CDR1 and CDR2 (germline): SEHNR, FQNEAQ (reference sequence). CDR3 length: 15 amino acids. The germline V and J ends were trimmed by 4 bases and 1 base, with 11 bases remaining between them. As DNA, the CDR3 is TGTGCCAGCAGCTCGACAGACTCATCTGGAAACACCATATATTTT. This encodes CASSSTDSSGNTIYF. The full variable domain, in which reference TRBV7-9 and TRBJ1-3 provide the parts outside the CDR3, is DTGVSQNPRHKITKRGQNVTFRCDPISEHNRLYWYRQTLGQGPEFLTYFQNEAQLEKSRLLSDRFSAERPKGSFSTLEIQRTEQGDSAMYLCASSSTDSSGNTIYFGEGSWLTVV.